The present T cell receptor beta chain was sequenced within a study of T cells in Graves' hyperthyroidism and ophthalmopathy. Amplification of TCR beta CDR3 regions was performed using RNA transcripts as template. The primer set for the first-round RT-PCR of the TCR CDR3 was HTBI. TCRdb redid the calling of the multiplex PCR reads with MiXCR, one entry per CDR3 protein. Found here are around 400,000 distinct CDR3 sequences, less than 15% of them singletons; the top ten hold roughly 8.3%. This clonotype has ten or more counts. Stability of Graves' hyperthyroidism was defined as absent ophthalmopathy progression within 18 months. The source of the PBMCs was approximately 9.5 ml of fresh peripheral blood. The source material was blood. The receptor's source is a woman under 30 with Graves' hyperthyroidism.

The CDR3 sequence: CASSLLLAGPKGDNEQFF. The CDR3 bases are TGTGCCAGCTCACTCCTACTAGCGGGCCCCAAGGGGGACAATGAGCAGTTCTTC. The chain carries TRBV18 and TRBJ2-1; 9 bases are a match to TRBD2. The J segment lost 5 bases and the V segment lost 4 bases, leaving 15 bases of the junction unmatched. Germline values: CDR1 KGHSH, CDR2 LQKENI. This CDR3 region has 18 residues.